This T cell receptor (beta chain) stems from a study of breast tumors, draining lymph nodes, adjacent tissues. Breast cancer patients provided tissue from their axillary draining lymph nodes. TCRdb recomputed calls from the multiplex PCR reads with MiXCR, one row per CDR3 protein. This table holds roughly 80,000 distinct CDR3 sequences, roughly a fifth found once. Findings and limits, study-wide: Compared with lymph nodes, tumors were less diverse; compared with nontumor tissue, more.

Germline V CDR1 and CDR2: SGHTA, FQGNSA. CDR3 length: 14 amino acids. Trimming took 3 bases from V and 10 from J; bases not matched to a gene: 4. This clonotype appeared many times. Antigen specificity is unknown. The rearrangement joins TRBV7-2 to TRBJ1-6, with TRBD1 matching over 9 bases. The sequenced sample was axillary lymph node tissue. This receptor was identified in a female donor with breast cancer. Some clones in this sample may be carry-over from other donors' samples. As DNA, the CDR3 is TGTGCCAGCAGCTTGGGACAGGGTATATCACCCCTCCACTTT. This gives the protein CASSLGQGISPLHF.